This T cell receptor (beta chain) derives from a study of cytomegalovirus exposure and HLA in healthy donors. The PCR employed 60 Vbeta primers together with 13 Jbeta primers. Sequencing was performed with immunoSEQ multiplex PCR; in TCRdb, only in-frame clones are kept and a portion is missing. The sample consists of about 110,000 clones, over 60% of them appearing once. General study points: When analyzed later, a missense DCLRE1C variant was found to be linked to TCR beta V- and J-gene trimming. TCR beta sequences reportedly predicted the HLA-A and HLA-B alleles of most subjects accurately. CMV serostatus stood as the only immune exposure information on hand. Previous analysis showed most TCR beta V segments were productive about 87% or about 30% of the time.

Germline CDR1 reads MNHEY; CDR2 reads SVGAGI. V lost 6 bases and J lost 1; bases outside the gene matches: 4. The length of the CDR3 is 14 residues. Worth noting for this clone: Its antigen is unidentified.

This sequence was found in a woman between 50 and 59 years old in good health and CMV-seropositive. The sample taken for sequencing was PBMCs. The chain carries TRBV6-5 and TRBJ1-2; 8 bases line up with TRBD1. The CDR3: CASRWTGNNYGYTF. The CDR3 coding sequence is TGTGCCAGCAGATGGACAGGGAATAACTATGGCTACACCTTC.